This entry features one T cell receptor beta chain sequence. What it binds is unknown. The CDR3 loop spans 16 amino acids. V lost 0 bases to trimming and J lost 0 bases, with 11 bases between them. Germline lookup yields CDR1 SGHRS and CDR2 YFSETQ. This record comes from a study of T cell responses to AZD1222 COVID-19 vaccine. Study-wide points: As reported, nearly half of all spike-specific TCRs target variant regions that are unmutated.

The repertoire was sequenced with immunoSEQ multiplex PCR; TCRdb's copy has only in-frame clones and lacks some. Among 120,000 to 150,000 clones listed, roughly 90% were seen once. The chain is built from TRBV5-1 and TRBJ2-3; weak D call: TRBD1 (5 bases). The source of this sequence is an adult who received the AZD1222 COVID-19 vaccine. Source: peripheral blood, taken 28 days after the second AZD1222 dose. CDR3 sequence: CASSLARARSTDTQYF. The DNA of the CDR3 is TGCGCCAGCAGCTTGGCCAGGGCCCGGAGCACAGATACGCAGTATTTT.